This TCR beta chain was sequenced during a study of blood T cell repertoires in COVID-19. Overall study context: The origin of the acute and convalescent COVID-19 samples was the United States, Italy and Spain.

The CDR3 is 13 amino acids. CDR1 and CDR2 (germline): SEHNR, FQNEAQ (reference sequence). Deletions cut 5 bases from V and 5 bases from J, with 12 bases between. Source study methods: Reference gene primer amplification gave estimated nucleated cell counts. Method: immunoSEQ multiplex PCR; TCRdb's copy keeps in-frame clones and lacks some. V and J calls and clone size are as listed in that table; D and trimming were resolved from the DNA. The sample consists of about 310,000 clones, around 87% of them appearing once. Worth noting for this clone: Within the sample, other DNA sequences also encode this same CDR3.

V is TRBV7-9 and J is TRBJ1-1; D is possibly TRBD1 (5 bases). The sequencing sample was made of peripheral blood. The receptor was derived from a man aged 50 to 60 with active or convalescent COVID-19. CDR3 in DNA: TGTGCCAGCAGCCTCCAGGGAGGGACTGAAGCTTTCTTT. Translated, it gives CASSLQGGTEAFF.